This T cell receptor (beta chain) was identified in a study of control samples from healthy donors and cancer patients. Sequencing used immunoSEQ multiplex PCR; TCRdb keeps in-frame clones, though not all of them. Of just over 150,000 clones listed, 85% to 90% are singletons. Sequencing was carried out using blood. This TCR came from a man younger than 45 in good health.

CDR3 loop: CASSLRLVSSYEQYF. For the CDR3, the DNA is TGTGCCAGCAGCCTGAGACTCGTTAGCTCCTACGAGCAGTACTTC. V gene TRBV4-2 combines with J gene TRBJ2-7; no reliable D call. Trimming cost V 4 bases and J 0 bases, with 13 bases left between them. The CDR3 consists of 15 residues. The germline V gene encodes CDR1 LGHNA and CDR2 YNFKEQ.